Sequencing of this T cell receptor beta chain was carried out in a study of blood T cell repertoires in COVID-19. The overall study: Italy, Spain and the United States were the sources of the convalescent and acute COVID-19 samples. T cells, B-cell-depleted T cells, or PBMCs supplied cDNA or gDNA.

Source study methods: It was from reference gene primer amplification that nucleated cell counts were estimated. The method was immunoSEQ multiplex PCR; TCRdb's version includes in-frame clones alone and lacks a portion of them. For V, J and clone size, that table is used; D and trimming come from the DNA. The table includes some 85,000 clones, over 65% detected once. Germline V gives CDR1 MDHEN, CDR2 SYDVKM. CDR3 size: 12 residues. Trimming left V 5 bases short and J 1 base short, with 5 bases between. The TCR comes from a human donor in a cohort sampled during active COVID-19. The sample consisted of peripheral blood. The chain combines TRBV28 with TRBJ1-1; D not resolved. The CDR3 here is CASSAKNTEAFF. The CDR3, as DNA: TGTGCCAGCAGTGCTAAGAACACTGAAGCTTTCTTT.